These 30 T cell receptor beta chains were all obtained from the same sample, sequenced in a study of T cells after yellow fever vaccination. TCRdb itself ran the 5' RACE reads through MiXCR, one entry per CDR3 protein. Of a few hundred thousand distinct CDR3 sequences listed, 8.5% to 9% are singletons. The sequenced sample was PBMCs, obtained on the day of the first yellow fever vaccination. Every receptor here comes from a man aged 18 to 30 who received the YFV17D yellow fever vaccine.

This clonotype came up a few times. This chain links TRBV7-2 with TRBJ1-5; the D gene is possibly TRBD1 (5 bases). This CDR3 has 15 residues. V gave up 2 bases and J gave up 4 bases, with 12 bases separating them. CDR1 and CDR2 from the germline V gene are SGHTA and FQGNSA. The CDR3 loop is CASSLSQGRNQPQHF. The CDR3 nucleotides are TGTGCCAGCAGCTTAAGTCAGGGCCGGAATCAGCCCCAGCATTTT. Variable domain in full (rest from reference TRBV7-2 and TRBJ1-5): GAGVSQSPSNKVTEKGKDVELRCDPISGHTALYWYRQSLGQGLEFLIYFQGNSAPDKSGLPSDRFSAERTGGSVSTLTIQRTQQEDSAVYLCASSLSQGRNQPQHFGDGTRLSIL.

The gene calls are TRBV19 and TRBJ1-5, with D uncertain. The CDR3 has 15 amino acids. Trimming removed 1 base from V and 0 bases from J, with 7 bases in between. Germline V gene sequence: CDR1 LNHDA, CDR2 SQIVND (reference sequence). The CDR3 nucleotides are TGTGCCAGTAGTATAGGAGAGTATAGCAATCAGCCCCAGCATTTT. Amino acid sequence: CASSIGEYSNQPQHF.

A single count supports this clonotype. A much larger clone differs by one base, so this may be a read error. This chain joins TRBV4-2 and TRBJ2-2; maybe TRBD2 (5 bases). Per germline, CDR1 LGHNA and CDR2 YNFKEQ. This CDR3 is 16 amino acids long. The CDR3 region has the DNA TGTGCCAGCAGCACCGGCGCGGCACTCAACACCGGGGAGCAGTTTTTT. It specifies CASSTGAALNTGEQFF.

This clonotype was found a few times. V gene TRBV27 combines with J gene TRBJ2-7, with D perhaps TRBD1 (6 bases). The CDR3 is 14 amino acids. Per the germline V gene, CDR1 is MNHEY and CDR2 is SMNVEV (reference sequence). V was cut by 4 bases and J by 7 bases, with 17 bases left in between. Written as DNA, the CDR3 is TGTGCCAGCAGTTCGATTTCGCGGACAGTGGAGCAGTACTTC. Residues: CASSSISRTVEQYF.

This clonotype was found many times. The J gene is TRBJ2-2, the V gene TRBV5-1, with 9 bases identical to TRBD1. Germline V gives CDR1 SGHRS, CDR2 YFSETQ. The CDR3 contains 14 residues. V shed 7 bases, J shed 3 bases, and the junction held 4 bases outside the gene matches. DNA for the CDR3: TGCGCCAGCGCCCGACAGGGGGACACCGGGGAGCTGTTTTTT. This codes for CASARQGDTGELFF.

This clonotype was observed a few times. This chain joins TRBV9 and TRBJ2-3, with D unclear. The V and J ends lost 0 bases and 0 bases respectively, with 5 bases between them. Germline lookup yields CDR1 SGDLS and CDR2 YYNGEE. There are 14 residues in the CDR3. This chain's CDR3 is CASSVGTSTDTQYF. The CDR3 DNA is TGTGCCAGCAGCGTAGGTACGAGCACAGATACGCAGTATTTT.

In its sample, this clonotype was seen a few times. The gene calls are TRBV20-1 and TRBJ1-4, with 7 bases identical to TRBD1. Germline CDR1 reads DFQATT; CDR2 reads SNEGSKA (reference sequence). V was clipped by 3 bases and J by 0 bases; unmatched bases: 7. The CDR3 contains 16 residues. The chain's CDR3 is CSASLEGAPTNEKLFF. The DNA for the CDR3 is TGCAGTGCTAGTCTCGAGGGGGCCCCAACTAATGAAAAACTGTTTTTT.

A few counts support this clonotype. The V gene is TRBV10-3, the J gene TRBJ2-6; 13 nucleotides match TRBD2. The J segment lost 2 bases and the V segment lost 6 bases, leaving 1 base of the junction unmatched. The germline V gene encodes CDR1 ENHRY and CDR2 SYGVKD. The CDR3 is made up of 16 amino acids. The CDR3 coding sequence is TGTGCCATCAGCGGGACTAGCGGGGCTGGGGCCAACGTCCTGACTTTC. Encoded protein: CAISGTSGAGANVLTF.

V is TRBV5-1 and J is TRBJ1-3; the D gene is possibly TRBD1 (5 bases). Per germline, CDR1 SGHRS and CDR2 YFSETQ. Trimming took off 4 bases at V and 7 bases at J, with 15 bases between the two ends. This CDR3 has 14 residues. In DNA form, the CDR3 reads TGCGCCAGCAGCGCCGGGACGCCTCTCAACACCATATATTTT. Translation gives CASSAGTPLNTIYF. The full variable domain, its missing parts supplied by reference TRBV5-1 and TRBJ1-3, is KAGVTQTPRYLIKTRGQQVTLSCSPISGHRSVSWYQQTPGQGLQFLFEYFSETQRNKGNFPGRFSGRQFSNSRSEMNVSTLELGDSALYLCASSAGTPLNTIYFGEGSWLTVV.

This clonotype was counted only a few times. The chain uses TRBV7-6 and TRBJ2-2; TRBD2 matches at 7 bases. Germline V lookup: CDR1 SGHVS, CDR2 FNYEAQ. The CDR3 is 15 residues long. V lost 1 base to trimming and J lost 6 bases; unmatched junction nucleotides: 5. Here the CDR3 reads CASSLGAGSAGELFF. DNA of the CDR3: TGTGCCAGCAGCTTAGGAGCGGGGTCGGCCGGGGAGCTGTTTTTT.

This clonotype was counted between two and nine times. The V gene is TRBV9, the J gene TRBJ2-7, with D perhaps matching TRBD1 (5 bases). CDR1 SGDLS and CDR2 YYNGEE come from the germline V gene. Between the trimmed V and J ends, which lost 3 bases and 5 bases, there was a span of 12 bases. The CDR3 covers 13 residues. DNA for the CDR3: TGTGCCAGCAGCGGCAGGGATGTGGACGAGCAGTACTTC. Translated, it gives CASSGRDVDEQYF.

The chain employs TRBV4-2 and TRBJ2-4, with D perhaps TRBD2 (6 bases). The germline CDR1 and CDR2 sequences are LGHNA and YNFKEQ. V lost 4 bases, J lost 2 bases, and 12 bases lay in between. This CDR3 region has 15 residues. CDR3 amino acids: CASSLIGGTKNIQYF. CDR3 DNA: TGTGCCAGCAGCCTTATTGGGGGGACCAAAAACATTCAGTACTTC.

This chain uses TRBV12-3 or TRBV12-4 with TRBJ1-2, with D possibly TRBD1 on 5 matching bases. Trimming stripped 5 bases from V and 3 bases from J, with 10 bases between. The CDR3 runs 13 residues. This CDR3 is CASSGETDYGYTF. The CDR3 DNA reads TGTGCCAGCAGTGGTGAGACAGACTATGGCTACACCTTC.

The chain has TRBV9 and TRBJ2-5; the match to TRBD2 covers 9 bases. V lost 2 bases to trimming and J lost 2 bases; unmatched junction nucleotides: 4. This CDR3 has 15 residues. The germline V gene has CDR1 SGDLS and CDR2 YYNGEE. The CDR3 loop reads CASSVKRGAQETQYF. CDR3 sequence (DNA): TGTGCCAGCAGCGTCAAGCGGGGGGCACAAGAGACCCAGTACTTC.

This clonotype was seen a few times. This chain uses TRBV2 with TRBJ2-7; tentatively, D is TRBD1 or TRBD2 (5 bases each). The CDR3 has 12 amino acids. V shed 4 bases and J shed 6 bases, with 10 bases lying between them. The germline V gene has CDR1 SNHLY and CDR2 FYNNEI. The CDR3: CASSAFGGEQYV. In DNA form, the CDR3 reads TGTGCCAGCAGTGCTTTTGGGGGCGAGCAGTACGTC.

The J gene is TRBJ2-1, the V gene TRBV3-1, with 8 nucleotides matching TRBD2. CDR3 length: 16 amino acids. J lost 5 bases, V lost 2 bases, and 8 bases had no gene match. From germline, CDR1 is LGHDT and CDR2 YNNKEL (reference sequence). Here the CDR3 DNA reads TGTGCCAGCAGCCAACCGGGACTAGGTAGGGACAATGAGCAGTTCTTC. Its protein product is CASSQPGLGRDNEQFF.

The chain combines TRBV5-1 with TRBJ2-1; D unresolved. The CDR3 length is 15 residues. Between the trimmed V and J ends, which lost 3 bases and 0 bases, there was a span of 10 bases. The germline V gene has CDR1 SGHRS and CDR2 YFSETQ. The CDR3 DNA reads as TGCGCCAGCAGCTCCACTCCTAGCTCCTACAATGAGCAGTTCTTC. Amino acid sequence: CASSSTPSSYNEQFF.

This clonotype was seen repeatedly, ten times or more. CDR3: CSVELTSGGRETQYF. In DNA form, the CDR3 reads TGCAGCGTTGAGCTAACTAGCGGGGGCAGGGAGACCCAGTACTTC. The chain joins TRBV29-1 to TRBJ2-5; 11 bases are a match to TRBD2. This CDR3 is built from 15 residues. The junction had 8 bases not matched to a gene; V was cut back by 3 bases and J by 5 bases. Germline V gene lookup returns CDR1 SQVTM and CDR2 ANQGSEA.

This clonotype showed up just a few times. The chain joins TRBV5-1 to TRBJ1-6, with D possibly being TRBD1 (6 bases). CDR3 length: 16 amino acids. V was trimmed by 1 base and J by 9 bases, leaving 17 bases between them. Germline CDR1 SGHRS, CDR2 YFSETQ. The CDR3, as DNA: TGCGCCAGCAGCTTGACGGCGGACCAGGGGATTTCACCCCTCCACTTT. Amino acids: CASSLTADQGISPLHF.

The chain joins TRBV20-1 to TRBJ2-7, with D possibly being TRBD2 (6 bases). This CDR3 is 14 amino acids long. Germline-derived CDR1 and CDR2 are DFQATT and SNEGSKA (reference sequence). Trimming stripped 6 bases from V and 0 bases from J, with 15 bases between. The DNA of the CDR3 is TGCAGTGCCGCTTCCCCGGGGGTCTCCTACGAGCAGTACGTC. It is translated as CSAASPGVSYEQYV.

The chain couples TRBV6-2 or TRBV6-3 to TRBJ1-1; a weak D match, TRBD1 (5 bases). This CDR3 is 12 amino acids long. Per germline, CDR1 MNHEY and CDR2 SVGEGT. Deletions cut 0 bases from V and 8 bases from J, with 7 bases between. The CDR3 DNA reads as TGTGCCAGCAGTTACTCGTGGGGCGAAGCTTTCTTT. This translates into CASSYSWGEAFF.

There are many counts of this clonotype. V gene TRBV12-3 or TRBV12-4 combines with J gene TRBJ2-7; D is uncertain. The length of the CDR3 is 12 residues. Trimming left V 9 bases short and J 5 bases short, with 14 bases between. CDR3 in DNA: TGTGCCAGTGCCCAAATAACTAACGAGCAGTACTTC. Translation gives CASAQITNEQYF.

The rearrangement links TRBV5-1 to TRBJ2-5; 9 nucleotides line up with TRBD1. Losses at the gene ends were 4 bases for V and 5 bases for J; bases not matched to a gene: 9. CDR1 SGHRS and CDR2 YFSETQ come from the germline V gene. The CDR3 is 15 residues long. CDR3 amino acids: CASSNPGQGGETQYF. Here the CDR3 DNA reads TGCGCCAGCAGCAATCCGGGACAGGGAGGCGAGACCCAGTACTTC.

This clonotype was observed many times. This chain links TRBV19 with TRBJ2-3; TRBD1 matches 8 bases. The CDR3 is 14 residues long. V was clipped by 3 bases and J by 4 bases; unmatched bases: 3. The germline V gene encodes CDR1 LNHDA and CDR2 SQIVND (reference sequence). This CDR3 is CASSIGRGPDTQYF. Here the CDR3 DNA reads TGTGCCAGTAGTATTGGCAGGGGGCCAGATACGCAGTATTTT. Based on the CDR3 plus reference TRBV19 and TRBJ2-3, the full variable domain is DGGITQSPKYLFRKEGQNVTLSCEQNLNHDAMYWYRQDPGQGLRLIYYSQIVNDFQKGDIAEGYSVSREKKESFPLTVTSAQKNPTAFYLCASSIGRGPDTQYFGPGTRLTVL.

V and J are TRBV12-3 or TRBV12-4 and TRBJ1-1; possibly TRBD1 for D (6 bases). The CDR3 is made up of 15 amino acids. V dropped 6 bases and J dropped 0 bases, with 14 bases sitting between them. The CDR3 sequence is CASSFPGALNTEAFF. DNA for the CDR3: TGTGCCAGCAGCTTCCCAGGGGCTCTGAACACTGAAGCTTTCTTT.

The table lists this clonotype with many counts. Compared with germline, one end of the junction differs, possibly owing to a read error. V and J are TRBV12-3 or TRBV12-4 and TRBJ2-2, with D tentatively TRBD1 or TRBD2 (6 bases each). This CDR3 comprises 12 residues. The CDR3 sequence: CASSPQGRELFF. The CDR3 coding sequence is TGTGCCAGCAGTCCCCAGGGGCGGGAACTGTTTTTT.

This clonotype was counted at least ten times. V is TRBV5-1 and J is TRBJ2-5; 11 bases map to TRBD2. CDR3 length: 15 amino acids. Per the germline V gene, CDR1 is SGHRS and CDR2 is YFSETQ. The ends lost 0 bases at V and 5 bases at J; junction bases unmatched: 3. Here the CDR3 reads CASSLEASGGETQYF. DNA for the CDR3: TGCGCCAGCAGCTTGGAGGCTAGCGGGGGGGAGACCCAGTACTTC. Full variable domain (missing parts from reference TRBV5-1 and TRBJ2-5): KAGVTQTPRYLIKTRGQQVTLSCSPISGHRSVSWYQQTPGQGLQFLFEYFSETQRNKGNFPGRFSGRQFSNSRSEMNVSTLELGDSALYLCASSLEASGGETQYFGPGTRLLVL.

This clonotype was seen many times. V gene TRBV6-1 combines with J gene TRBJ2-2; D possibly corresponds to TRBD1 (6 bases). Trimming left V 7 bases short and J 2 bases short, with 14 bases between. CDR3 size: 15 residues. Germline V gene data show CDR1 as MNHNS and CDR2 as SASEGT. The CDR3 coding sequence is TGTGCCAGCACAAGGGGGTCGACAAACACCGGGGAGCTGTTTTTT. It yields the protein CASTRGSTNTGELFF.

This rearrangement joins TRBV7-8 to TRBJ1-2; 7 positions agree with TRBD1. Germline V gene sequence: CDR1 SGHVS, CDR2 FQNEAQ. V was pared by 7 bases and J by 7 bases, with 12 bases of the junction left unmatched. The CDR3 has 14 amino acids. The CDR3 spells CASTPDRERSGYTF. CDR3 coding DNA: TGTGCCAGCACCCCCGACAGGGAACGAAGTGGCTACACCTTC.

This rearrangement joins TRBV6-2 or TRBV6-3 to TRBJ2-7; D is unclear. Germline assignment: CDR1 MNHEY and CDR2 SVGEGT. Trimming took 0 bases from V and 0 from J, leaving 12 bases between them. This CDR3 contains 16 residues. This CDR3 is CASSYSNQLSSYEQYV. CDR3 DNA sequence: TGTGCCAGCAGTTACTCGAACCAACTCAGCTCCTACGAGCAGTACGTC.